This TCR beta chain appears in the sequencing data of a study of cytomegalovirus exposure and HLA in healthy donors. Whole-study context: The 95 to 150 validation repertoires used a platform that matched the one used for the 666 first-cohort repertoires, as a later analysis reported.

Method: immunoSEQ multiplex PCR; TCRdb's copy keeps in-frame clones and lacks some. The sample lists over 65,000 clones, around 94% seen once, with around 1.9% in the top ten. The donors were part of the roughly 120-subject validation cohort, which stood apart from the roughly 670-subject first cohort. Concerning this clone: No antigen is known for it.

The CDR3 length is 15 residues. Study outcomes and limitations: In vitro work confirmed that a few CMV-associated chains recognize CMV antigens. Cytomegalovirus association was listed for about 150 TCR beta chains.

Input material: PBMCs. The chain recombines TRBV21-1 with TRBJ2-7; the table assigns TRBD1, which was not confirmed against the DNA. TRBV21-1 is recorded as a pseudogene. The clonotype originates from a young woman in good health and CMV-seropositive. CDR3 region: CASRPPGTGDYEQYF. CDR3 nucleotides: TGTGCCAGCAGGCCCCCCGGGACAGGGGACTACGAGCAGTACTTC.